One and the same sample provided the 25 T cell receptor beta chains below, sequenced in a study of cytotoxic CD8 clonotypes in ibrutinib-treated CLL. Clones were sequenced by immunoSEQ multiplex PCR, and TCRdb holds only the in-frame ones, with some missing. The sample lists about 10,000 clones; approximately 80% were seen once. The specimen was PBMCs, collected at disease progression, from a patient treated with ibrutinib. The receptors originated from a human donor with chronic lymphocytic leukemia.

The chain has TRBV18 and TRBJ1-4; tentatively, D is TRBD1 (5 bases). Trimming cost V 0 bases and J 2 bases, with 19 bases left between them. Germline CDR1 and CDR2: KGHSH and LQKENI. CDR3 length equals 19 residues. Written as DNA, the CDR3 is TGTGCCAGCTCACCACCCCGGGACTCCCTAAGGGGCACTAATGAAAAACTGTTTTTT. It encodes CASSPPRDSLRGTNEKLFF.

The CDR3 sequence is CASSSLEAGEAFF. CDR3 coding DNA: TGTGCCAGCAGCTCTCTAGAAGCGGGGGAAGCTTTCTTT. The chain employs TRBV7-8 and TRBJ1-1; D gene uncertain. This CDR3 comprises 13 residues. The V and J ends lost 4 bases and 8 bases respectively, with 14 bases between them. Germline lookup yields CDR1 SGHVS and CDR2 FQNEAQ.

The J gene is TRBJ1-2, the V gene TRBV2; D not certain. The V gene's germline CDR1 is SNHLY and CDR2 FYNNEI. V was pared by 3 bases and J by 6 bases, with 11 bases between. The CDR3 sequence is 13 residues long. The CDR3 nucleotides read TGTGCCAGCAGTGATAGGGCCATAGATGGCTACACCTTC. As protein: CASSDRAIDGYTF. Drawing the rest from reference TRBV2 and TRBJ1-2, the complete variable domain is EPEVTQTPSHQVTQMGQEVILRCVPISNHLYFYWYRQILGQKVEFLVSFYNNEISEKSEIFDDQFSVERPDGSNFTLKIRSTKLEDSAMYFCASSDRAIDGYTFGSGTRLTVV.

This chain links TRBV28 with TRBJ1-4; D might be TRBD1 (6 bases). V lost 6 bases, J lost 8 bases, and 25 bases lay in between. Germline loops: CDR1 MDHEN, CDR2 SYDVKM. The CDR3 is made up of 17 amino acids. In DNA, the CDR3 is TGTGCCAGCAGAACCGCCGGGACACTATCCACGGGGGAAAAACTGTTTTTT. It is translated as CASRTAGTLSTGEKLFF.

This chain connects TRBV18 to TRBJ1-4; the D is unclear. The V gene's germline CDR1 is KGHSH and CDR2 LQKENI. The ends were cut back, 3 bases at V and 3 bases at J, with 5 bases in the middle. The CDR3 length is 13 residues. The CDR3 sequence is CASSPRSNEKLFF. The CDR3 coding sequence is TGTGCCAGCTCACCTAGATCTAATGAAAAACTGTTTTTT.

The genes are TRBV7-2 and TRBJ1-1; D call uncertain. This CDR3 has 11 amino acids. Germline V gives CDR1 SGHTA, CDR2 FQGNSA. V was shortened by 3 bases and J by 4 bases, with 3 bases between the two germline ends. As DNA, the CDR3 is TGTGCCAGCAGCTTTCTCACTGAAGCTTTCTTT. Translating it yields CASSFLTEAFF.

The chain employs TRBV19 and TRBJ2-2; no clear D. V lost 2 bases, J lost 5 bases, and 21 bases lay in between. The CDR3 is 18 amino acids. The germline CDR1 and CDR2 sequences are LNHDA and SQIVND (reference sequence). CDR3 in amino acids: CASSIQPSRTMGTGELFF. CDR3 coding DNA: TGTGCCAGTAGTATACAGCCAAGTCGAACTATGGGGACCGGGGAGCTGTTTTTT. The whole variable domain, filled in from reference TRBV19 and TRBJ2-2, reads DGGITQSPKYLFRKEGQNVTLSCEQNLNHDAMYWYRQDPGQGLRLIYYSQIVNDFQKGDIAEGYSVSREKKESFPLTVTSAQKNPTAFYLCASSIQPSRTMGTGELFFGEGSRLTVL.

This clone counts as medium-sized. The chain recombines TRBV2 with TRBJ1-1; TRBD1 might be the D (6 bases). Trimming shortened V by 7 bases and J by 1 base, and 13 bases separated the two germline ends. CDR3 length: 14 amino acids. The germline V gene encodes CDR1 SNHLY and CDR2 FYNNEI. For the CDR3, the DNA is TGTGCCAGCAAATTTGACAGGAAGAACACTGAAGCTTTCTTT. Translated: CASKFDRKNTEAFF.

Concerning this clone itself: An end of the junction does not agree with germline; a read error may underlie this. This chain uses TRBV19 with TRBJ2-5; TRBD2 matches 10 bases. The CDR3 has 13 amino acids. In germline, CDR1 is LNHDA, CDR2 SQIVND (reference sequence). CDR3 bases: TGTGCTAGTAGCGGGGGGAGCTGGGGGACCCAGTACTTC. Amino acid sequence: CASSGGSWGTQYF.

The CDR3, as DNA: TGTGCCAGCAGCTCATCTTTCAGGGACAGAAGGCCCTATGGCTACACCTTC. Translated, it gives CASSSSFRDRRPYGYTF. The V call is TRBV27, the J call TRBJ1-2; 7 bases are a match to TRBD1. V trimming: 6 bases; J trimming: 4 bases; junction bases outside the gene matches: 17. The CDR3 is made up of 17 amino acids. The germline gives CDR1 MNHEY, CDR2 SMNVEV (reference sequence).

The chain carries TRBV28 and TRBJ1-4; D unresolved. Germline assignment: CDR1 MDHEN and CDR2 SYDVKM. This CDR3 spans 13 amino acids. With 1 base removed from V and 7 bases from J, the gap between germline ends came to 7 bases. In DNA, the CDR3 is TGTGCCAGCAGTTTATTCGTAGCTGAAAAACTGTTTTTT. This codes for CASSLFVAEKLFF.

The CDR3 DNA sequence: TGTGCCTGGAGTCCATTGGGAGGGGAGCTGTTTTTT. This encodes CAWSPLGGELFF. The rearrangement links TRBV30 to TRBJ2-2, with unresolved D. The CDR3 loop spans 12 amino acids. Germline V gene lookup returns CDR1 GTSNPN and CDR2 SVGIG (reference sequence). Trimming cost V 2 bases and J 8 bases, with 9 bases left between them.

The CDR3 loop reads CASSPTLLTSSYNEQFF. Written as DNA, the CDR3 is TGTGCCAGCAGCCCCACCCTCCTTACTAGCTCCTACAATGAGCAGTTCTTC. The genes are TRBV7-8 and TRBJ2-1; tentative D call: TRBD2 (5 bases). CDR1 is SGHVS and CDR2 is FQNEAQ in the germline V gene. This CDR3 spans 17 amino acids. Deletions cut 5 bases from V and 0 bases from J, with 17 bases between.

The table lists this clone with a count of one. The chain is built from TRBV2 and TRBJ1-4, with D possibly being TRBD1 (5 bases). Germline lookup yields CDR1 SNHLY and CDR2 FYNNEI. This CDR3 spans 14 amino acids. V shed 1 base and J shed 9 bases, with 12 bases lying between them. CDR3 DNA sequence: TGTGCCAGCAGTGAAGGGCAGGGAATGAAAAAACTGTTTTTT. It codes for CASSEGQGMKKLFF.

V usage is TRBV11-1 and J usage is TRBJ2-7, with D unresolved. The CDR3 runs to 13 residues. V lost 3 bases and J lost 3, with 9 bases in between. Germline loops: CDR1 SGHAT, CDR2 FQDESV (reference sequence). The CDR3 spells CASSLPQNYEQYF. CDR3 DNA sequence: TGTGCCAGCAGCTTGCCTCAAAACTACGAGCAGTACTTC.

The V and J genes are TRBV5-1 and TRBJ2-7; D tentatively reads TRBD1 or TRBD2 (5 bases each). Per the germline V gene, CDR1 is SGHRS and CDR2 is YFSETQ. The CDR3 totals 16 residues. The V and J ends lost 0 bases and 4 bases respectively, with 17 bases between them. The DNA for the CDR3 is TGCGCCAGCAGCTTGGAGGTAGGGACCCTATATTACGAGCAGTACTTC. It codes for CASSLEVGTLYYEQYF.

The chain is built from TRBV11-2 and TRBJ2-7; TRBD1 might be the D (5 bases). Germline lookup yields CDR1 SGHAT and CDR2 FQNNGV. V dropped 1 base and J dropped 0 bases, with 10 bases sitting between them. The CDR3 has 15 amino acids. CDR3 sequence: CASSLATGVSYEQYF. CDR3 DNA sequence: TGTGCCAGCAGCTTAGCTACAGGAGTCTCCTACGAGCAGTACTTC.

The chain employs TRBV30 and TRBJ2-3, with 10 bases aligning to TRBD2. Germline CDR1 GTSNPN, CDR2 SVGIG (reference sequence). The trim removed 4 bases at V and 3 bases at J, leaving 4 bases unmatched. This CDR3 comprises 14 residues. The CDR3: CAWKGLAETDTQYF. In nucleotides, the CDR3 is TGTGCCTGGAAAGGACTAGCGGAAACAGATACGCAGTATTTT.

The V and J genes are TRBV2 and TRBJ1-1; D is ambiguous. Germline CDR1 SNHLY, CDR2 FYNNEI. The CDR3 contains 12 residues. With 6 bases removed from V and 4 bases from J, the gap between germline ends came to 9 bases. CDR3 sequence: CASRRFGTEAFF. The DNA for the CDR3 is TGTGCCAGCAGGCGGTTCGGCACTGAAGCTTTCTTT.

The CDR3 is CASSVGRSTDTQYF. DNA for the CDR3: TGTGCCAGCAGCGTTGGAAGGAGCACAGATACGCAGTATTTT. This sequence joins TRBV7-3 and TRBJ2-3; D is unclear. Trimming left V 5 bases short and J 0 bases short, with 9 bases between. This CDR3 contains 14 residues. Germline values: CDR1 SGHTA, CDR2 FQGTGA. The full variable domain, its missing parts supplied by reference TRBV7-3 and TRBJ2-3, is GAGVSQTPSNKVTEKGKYVELRCDPISGHTALYWYRQSLGQGPEFLIYFQGTGAADDSGLPNDRFFAVRPEGSVSTLKIQRTERGDSAVYLCASSVGRSTDTQYFGPGTRLTVL.

V is TRBV5-1 and J is TRBJ2-2, with no clear D. V lost 2 bases and J lost 4, with 9 bases in between. The CDR3 is made up of 14 amino acids. CDR1 and CDR2 from the germline V gene are SGHRS and YFSETQ. CDR3 nucleotide sequence: TGCGCCAGCAGCTTAGGTCGAATCACCGGGGAGCTGTTTTTT. This translates into CASSLGRITGELFF.

In nucleotides, the CDR3 is TGTGCCAGTAGTACACCCCGACTTGACAGGGGCTACCTCTTTGGCTACACCTTC. Amino acids: CASSTPRLDRGYLFGYTF. The V gene is TRBV19, the J gene TRBJ1-2; TRBD1 matches 8 bases. Germline-derived CDR1 and CDR2 are LNHDA and SQIVND (reference sequence). Trimming took 4 bases from V and 7 from J; bases not matched to a gene: 20. The CDR3 is 18 amino acids.

This clone was counted between two and nine times. The DNA of the CDR3 is TGTGCCAGCTCACCTGGAGGGGGTCAGGGAGATGGAAACACCATATATTTT. As protein: CASSPGGGQGDGNTIYF. The chain is built from TRBV18 and TRBJ1-3; perhaps TRBD1 as D (6 bases). This CDR3 region has 17 residues. Per germline, CDR1 KGHSH and CDR2 LQKENI. V was cut by 3 bases and J by 3 bases, with 18 bases left in between.

This chain joins TRBV18 and TRBJ1-2; 8 nucleotides agree with TRBD1. Trimming took 3 bases from V and 4 from J; bases not matched to a gene: 10. CDR3 length equals 16 residues. Germline V CDR1 and CDR2: KGHSH, LQKENI. CDR3 loop: CASSPTGAGGVYGYTF. Here the CDR3 DNA reads TGTGCCAGCTCACCCACGGGAGCAGGGGGCGTCTATGGCTACACCTTC.

The gene calls are TRBV7-4 and TRBJ2-1, with D tentatively TRBD1 or TRBD2 (6 bases each). V was pared by 2 bases and J by 6 bases, with 14 bases between. CDR1 SGHVT and CDR2 SQSDAQ come from the germline V gene. The CDR3 totals 15 residues. The CDR3 DNA reads TGTGCCAGCAGCTTAAACGGGGGCCAGTTCAATGAGCAGTTCTTC. This encodes CASSLNGGQFNEQFF.